Here is one TCR beta chain with its context. The data were obtained in a study of blood T cell repertoires in COVID-19. Across the study: Samples came from the United States, Italy and Spain, spanning acute and convalescent COVID-19. PBMCs, B-cell-depleted T cells, or T cells provided the cDNA or gDNA that made up the material.

Per the original data handling: Reference gene primer amplification gave nucleated cell count estimates. The data were produced by immunoSEQ multiplex PCR, yet TCRdb's version contains in-frame clones alone and is incomplete. V and J calls and clone size are those listed in that table; D and trimming were worked out from the DNA. The table shows about 180,000 clones, with about 86% occurring only once. The specimen sequenced was peripheral blood. The clonotype originates from a man aged 50-60 years with active or convalescent COVID-19.

CDR3 in amino acids: CASSRGGAVGDTQYF. Written as DNA, the CDR3 is TGTGCCAGCAGTCGAGGGGGGGCCGTCGGAGATACGCAGTATTTT. This chain connects TRBV6-2 or TRBV6-3 to TRBJ2-3; possibly TRBD2 for D (7 bases). The CDR3 totals 15 residues. Germline CDR1 reads MNHEY; CDR2 reads SVGEGT. Trimming took 5 bases from V and 5 from J, leaving 17 bases between them.